This TCR beta chain was found in a study of blood T cell repertoires in COVID-19. The table came from immunoSEQ multiplex PCR; TCRdb's copy has only in-frame clones and leaves some out. This table has roughly 300,000 clones, 86% appearing once. Germline V CDR1 and CDR2: MDHEN, SYDVKM. The CDR3 contains 19 residues. V lost 8 bases, J lost 1 base, and 30 bases lay in between. Sequenced: PBMCs or T cells enriched from blood (not recorded which). This TCR was recovered from a man aged 30 to 39 who had recovered from COVID-19. This chain uses TRBV28 with TRBJ2-7, with D possibly being TRBD2 (6 bases). CDR3 nucleotide sequence: TGTGCCAGCTATTCTCGACTTCGGAGGGACCCAAGAAGATCCTACGAGCAGTACTTC. The encoded protein is CASYSRLRRDPRRSYEQYF.